This T cell receptor beta chain comes out of a study of cytomegalovirus exposure and HLA in healthy donors. Study conclusions and caveats: The analysis excluded some indistinguishable V segments, including TRBV6-2 and TRBV6-3. The authors enumerated 150 to 200 TCR beta chains as linked to cytomegalovirus.

Points on this clone: Its antigen is still unknown.

Trimming cost V 8 bases and J 2 bases, with 12 bases left between them. The CDR3 is 13 residues long. The germline CDR1 and CDR2 sequences are KGHSH and LQKENI. Both 60 Vbeta primers and 13 Jbeta primers went into the PCR. Using immunoSEQ multiplex PCR, the repertoire was profiled, and TCRdb retains in-frame clones only, with some absent. Among around 150,000 clones listed, more than 70% were seen once. The rearrangement uses TRBV18 and TRBJ1-1, with D possibly being TRBD1 (6 bases). The sequenced material came from PBMCs. The clonotype originates from a man in his forties in good health and CMV-seronegative. The CDR3 DNA reads as TGTGCCAGCACCCGGGACACCAACACTGAAGCTTTCTTT. Residues: CASTRDTNTEAFF.